Below are 26 T cell receptor beta chains sequenced from a single sample in a study of blood T cells in healthy people across ages. Sample-barcoded 5' priming and a J-beta primer mix drove a second PCR of roughly 6 to 12 cycles. TCRdb used MiXCR to reprocess the 5' RACE reads, holding one entry per CDR3 protein. The sample has over 1,500,000 distinct CDR3 sequences, about 49% seen once. The sequenced sample consisted of blood. These receptors all come from a woman in her thirties or forties in good health.

This clonotype was seen once. A read error is possible here, since a much larger clone lies one base away. V is TRBV29-1 and J is TRBJ2-1, with D hard to call. Germline lookup yields CDR1 SQVTM and CDR2 ANQGSEA. The CDR3 totals 14 residues. CDR3 nucleotide sequence: TGCAGCGTTGTGAAGCAGCCCTCCTACAATGAGCAGTGCTTC. Encoded protein: CSVVKQPSYNEQCF.

To note about this clonotype: Being one base from a much bigger clone, this may be a read error. The chain combines TRBV6-2 or TRBV6-3 with TRBJ2-7; D is unresolved. The CDR3 totals 11 residues. V shed 6 bases and J shed 2 bases, with 5 bases lying between them. Germline CDR1 and CDR2: MNHEY and SVGEGT. The CDR3 is CASRHTYEQYF. In DNA form, the CDR3 reads TGTGCCAGCAGGCACACCTACGAGCAGTACTTC.

This clonotype is a singleton in its sample. V and J are TRBV3-1 and TRBJ2-1; TRBD2 matches at 8 bases. Germline lookup yields CDR1 LGHDT and CDR2 YNNKEL (reference sequence). Losses at the gene ends were 0 bases for V and 3 bases for J; bases not matched to a gene: 7. This CDR3 spans 17 amino acids. CDR3 protein: CASSQEKALAVYNEQFF. The DNA of the CDR3 is TGTGCCAGCAGCCAAGAAAAAGCACTAGCGGTCTACAATGAGCAGTTCTTC.

This clonotype appeared many times. The chain links TRBV20-1 to TRBJ1-6; D is undetermined. With 5 bases removed from V and 5 bases from J, the gap between germline ends came to 10 bases. Per germline, CDR1 DFQATT and CDR2 SNEGSKA (reference sequence). The CDR3 extends over 13 amino acids. The CDR3 sequence is CSAQAANNSPLHF. The CDR3 DNA reads TGCAGTGCTCAGGCGGCTAATAATTCACCCCTCCACTTT.

This rearrangement joins TRBV16 to TRBJ1-2, with D uncertain. The CDR3 covers 13 residues. CDR1 and CDR2 from the germline V gene are KGHSY and FQNENV. V gave up 4 bases and J gave up 3 bases, with 9 bases separating them. Here the CDR3 reads CASSPQSYYGYTF. In nucleotides, the CDR3 is TGTGCCAGCAGCCCTCAGAGTTACTATGGCTACACCTTC. Complete variable domain (other parts from reference TRBV16 and TRBJ1-2): GEEVAQTPKHLVRGEGQKAKLYCAPIKGHSYVFWYQQVLKNEFKFLISFQNENVFDETGMPKERFSAKCLPNSPCSLEIQATKLEDSAVYFCASSPQSYYGYTFGSGTRLTVV.

V and J are TRBV10-3 and TRBJ2-7, with 8 bases lining up with TRBD2. Germline trimming cut 11 bases from V and 6 bases from J; bases unmatched to any gene: 12. The CDR3 spans 13 residues. From germline, CDR1 is ENHRY and CDR2 SYGVKD. The chain's CDR3 is CAQSPSGGPEQYF. CDR3 nucleotides: TGTGCCCAGTCACCAAGCGGGGGTCCCGAGCAGTACTTC.

The chain joins TRBV6-6 to TRBJ2-3, with D perhaps being TRBD1 or TRBD2 (5 bases each). The V end lost 4 bases, the J end lost 0 bases, and 17 bases lay between the germline ends. Germline V gene sequence: CDR1 MNHNY, CDR2 SVGAGI (reference sequence). The CDR3 has 17 amino acids. This CDR3 reads CASSFPGRKASTDTQYF. The CDR3 coding sequence is TGTGCCAGCAGTTTTCCGGGACGGAAGGCTAGCACAGATACGCAGTATTTT.

The chain has TRBV25-1 and TRBJ1-4; D possibly corresponds to TRBD1 (5 bases). The length of the CDR3 is 12 residues. The ends were cut back, 4 bases at V and 12 bases at J, with 12 bases in the middle. CDR1 is MGHDK and CDR2 is SYGVNS in the germline V gene. This chain's CDR3 is CASSVRGGELFF. CDR3 coding DNA: TGTGCCAGCAGTGTTCGTGGGGGGGAACTGTTTTTT.

The rearrangement joins TRBV29-1 to TRBJ2-5, with 9 bases fitting TRBD2. The CDR3 contains 13 residues. CDR1 is SQVTM and CDR2 is ANQGSEA in the germline V gene. The junction had 9 bases not matched to a gene; V was cut back by 0 bases and J by 13 bases. The CDR3 nucleotides read TGCAGCGTTGAAGAGCTAGCGGGGAATTATTTGTACTTC. It encodes CSVEELAGNYLYF.

The J gene is TRBJ1-5, the V gene TRBV4-2; possible D gene TRBD1, 5 bases. The CDR3 loop spans 16 amino acids. The germline CDR1 and CDR2 sequences are LGHNA and YNFKEQ. V lost 4 bases and J lost 1, with 14 bases in between. Here the CDR3 reads CASSRGGTGSNQPQHF. The CDR3 nucleotides read TGTGCCAGCAGCCGCGGCGGGACGGGGAGCAATCAGCCCCAGCATTTT.

The chain links TRBV4-3 to TRBJ2-1; the D gene could be TRBD1 or TRBD2 (6 bases each). Germline assignment: CDR1 LGHNA and CDR2 YSLEER. V was shortened by 1 base and J by 8 bases, with 12 bases between the two germline ends. The CDR3 is 14 residues long. CDR3 residues: CASSQVPEGDEQFF. The CDR3 bases are TGCGCCAGCAGCCAAGTGCCGGAGGGGGATGAGCAGTTCTTC.

V usage is TRBV6-6 and J usage is TRBJ2-4, with 8 bases aligning to TRBD1. The CDR3 covers 14 residues. From germline, CDR1 is MNHNY and CDR2 SVGAGI (reference sequence). V lost 5 bases to trimming and J lost 3 bases; unmatched junction nucleotides: 3. The chain's CDR3 is CASSGQGVKNIQYF. In DNA form, the CDR3 reads TGTGCCAGCAGTGGACAGGGTGTCAAAAACATTCAGTACTTC.

The gene calls are TRBV27 and TRBJ2-5; no clear D gene. CDR3 length: 12 residues. CDR1 MNHEY and CDR2 SMNVEV come from the germline V gene (reference sequence). Trimming took off 10 bases at V and 2 bases at J, with 11 bases between the two ends. CDR3 DNA: TGTGCCAACTTTGGGGATCAAGAGACCCAGTACTTC. Translation: CANFGDQETQYF.

The V and J genes are TRBV6-1 and TRBJ2-7, with TRBD1 identical over 8 bases. Trimming took 3 bases from V and 4 from J; bases not matched to a gene: 5. CDR1 is MNHNS, CDR2 SASEGT, per germline. The CDR3 length is 14 residues. This CDR3 is CASSDDRGPYEQYF. DNA of the CDR3: TGTGCCAGCAGTGATGACAGGGGCCCGTACGAGCAGTACTTC.

CDR3 amino acids: CASSFGLAGVSTDTQYF. The CDR3 region has the DNA TGTGCCAGCAGCTTTGGACTAGCGGGGGTTAGCACAGATACGCAGTATTTT. The chain joins TRBV7-2 to TRBJ2-3; 13 nucleotides line up with TRBD2. V was clipped by 3 bases and J by 0 bases; unmatched bases: 3. This CDR3 is built from 17 residues. Per germline, CDR1 SGHTA and CDR2 FQGNSA. Full variable domain (outside the CDR3, taken from reference TRBV7-2 and TRBJ2-3): GAGVSQSPSNKVTEKGKDVELRCDPISGHTALYWYRQSLGQGLEFLIYFQGNSAPDKSGLPSDRFSAERTGGSVSTLTIQRTQQEDSAVYLCASSFGLAGVSTDTQYFGPGTRLTVL.

This clonotype was picked up a small number of times. The rearrangement links TRBV20-1 to TRBJ2-3, with D unresolved. Deletions cut 5 bases from V and 4 bases from J, with 10 bases between. From germline, CDR1 is DFQATT and CDR2 SNEGSKA (reference sequence). The length of the CDR3 is 12 residues. Written as DNA, the CDR3 is TGCAGTGCTCAGGCCGTATCAGATACGCAGTATTTT. This gives the protein CSAQAVSDTQYF.

This chain joins TRBV20-1 and TRBJ2-1; 10 bases are shared with TRBD2. The CDR3 has 14 amino acids. V shed 3 bases and J 8 bases; nucleotides not matched to a gene: 7. The germline gives CDR1 DFQATT, CDR2 SNEGSKA (reference sequence). CDR3 in DNA: TGCAGTGCTAGGGAACTAGCGGGGCCGGATGAGCAGTTCTTC. Its translation is CSARELAGPDEQFF.

The chain has TRBV18 and TRBJ1-2; D remains unclear. Germline values: CDR1 KGHSH, CDR2 LQKENI. The CDR3 spans 15 residues. Trimming removed 3 bases at V and 4 bases at J, with 15 bases between. The CDR3 is CASSPTAPATYGYTF. CDR3 bases: TGTGCCAGCTCACCCACAGCCCCAGCAACCTATGGCTACACCTTC.

V and J are TRBV27 and TRBJ2-6; D not certain. The germline gives CDR1 MNHEY, CDR2 SMNVEV (reference sequence). The CDR3 extends over 18 amino acids. Trimming removed 3 bases from V and 2 bases from J, with 17 bases in between. The CDR3: CASSFSDGPGPGANVLTF. For the CDR3, the DNA is TGTGCCAGCAGTTTCTCTGACGGGCCAGGCCCTGGGGCCAACGTCCTGACTTTC. The full variable domain, rest sourced from reference TRBV27 and TRBJ2-6, is EAQVTQNPRYLITVTGKKLTVTCSQNMNHEYMSWYRQDPGLGLRQIYYSMNVEVTDKGDVPEGYKVSRKEKRNFPLILESPSPNQTSLYFCASSFSDGPGPGANVLTFGAGSRLTVL.

The chain carries TRBV11-2 and TRBJ2-1; 7 bases align to TRBD2. The CDR3 consists of 14 residues. Per the germline V gene, CDR1 is SGHAT and CDR2 is FQNNGV. The ends lost 5 bases at V and 8 bases at J; junction bases unmatched: 9. The CDR3 bases are TGTGCCAGCAGCGCTCGGGGACGGGGGGATGAGCAGTTCTTC. Its protein product is CASSARGRGDEQFF.

At least ten counts were recorded for this clonotype. CDR3 DNA: TGTGCCAGCAGCAAGGACTACGAGCAGTACTTC. Its translation is CASSKDYEQYF. The gene calls are TRBV21-1 and TRBJ2-7. TRBV21-1 is designated a pseudogene. The CDR3 length is 11 residues.

To note about this clonotype: The junction does not match germline at one end; this may be a read error. The rearrangement links TRBV6-5 to TRBJ2-1; TRBD2 might be the D (6 bases). Germline V gives CDR1 MNHEY, CDR2 SVGAGI. The CDR3 is made up of 13 amino acids. CDR3 sequence: CASSDSGVNEQFF. For the CDR3, the DNA is TGTGCCAGCAGTGACTCGGGAGTCAATGAGCAGTTCTTC.

The chain recombines TRBV27 with TRBJ2-5; D not certain. Germline values: CDR1 MNHEY, CDR2 SMNVEV (reference sequence). The CDR3 sequence is 13 residues long. Between the trimmed V and J ends, which lost 2 bases and 2 bases, there was a span of 6 bases. Here the CDR3 reads CASSLHSQETQYF. The CDR3 nucleotides are TGTGCCAGCAGTTTACACTCTCAAGAGACCCAGTACTTC.

The chain links TRBV7-2 to TRBJ2-5; D might be TRBD2 (5 bases). From germline, CDR1 is SGHTA and CDR2 FQGNSA. V was clipped by 1 base and J by 13 bases, with 16 bases between them. This CDR3 has 13 residues. CDR3 residues: CASSLDPGYERYF. The CDR3 bases are TGTGCCAGCAGCTTAGATCCGGGATACGAGCGGTACTTC.

With respect to this clonotype: Mismatch with germline at one junction end may stem from a read error. V usage is TRBV11-2 and J usage is TRBJ2-7, with D possibly being TRBD1 (6 bases). Per the germline V gene, CDR1 is SGHAT and CDR2 is FQNNGV. CDR3 size: 14 residues. CDR3 DNA sequence: TGTGCCAACAGCTGGAGCCGGGACAACTTCGAGCAGTACTTC. Encoded protein: CANSWSRDNFEQYF.

The chain carries TRBV6-1 and TRBJ2-3; 11 bases match TRBD2. Per the germline V gene, CDR1 is MNHNS and CDR2 is SASEGT. CDR3 size: 20 residues. V lost 7 bases to trimming and J lost 3 bases; unmatched junction nucleotides: 21. Here the CDR3 DNA reads TGTGCCAGCAAAAAACTGCCCCCGCACATAGCGGGGGGGCCAACAGATACGCAGTATTTT. This codes for CASKKLPPHIAGGPTDTQYF.